What follows are 5 T cell receptor beta chains derived from one specimen sequenced in a study of OX40 agonist ivuxolimab in advanced cancers. Profiling relied on immunoSEQ multiplex PCR, and the TCRdb table lists in-frame clones only, not all of them. Of roughly 60,000 clones listed, 86% are singletons. Specimen: CD4+ or CD8+ T cells sorted from blood, collected in a trial of the OX40 agonist ivuxolimab. The source of these receptors is an adult with an advanced solid tumor such as melanoma, head and neck, liver or kidney cancer.

This sequence joins TRBV7-8 and TRBJ2-7, with D perhaps given as TRBD1 or TRBD2 (5 bases each). The CDR3 loop spans 14 amino acids. The germline V gene has CDR1 SGHVS and CDR2 FQNEAQ. The V end lost 5 bases, the J end lost 0 bases, and 11 bases lay between the germline ends. The CDR3 nucleotides are TGTGCCAGCAGCGTGGACGGGGCCTCCTACGAGCAGTACTTC. It yields the protein CASSVDGASYEQYF.

The chain has TRBV4-3 and TRBJ2-7; 7 bases map to TRBD1. CDR1 is LGHNA and CDR2 is YSLEER in the germline V gene. The V and J ends lost 3 bases and 1 base, in that order; junction bases with no gene match: 9. The CDR3 sequence is 16 residues long. The DNA for the CDR3 is TGCGCCAGCAGCCAGAACAGGGGCTTTCTGTCCTACGAGCAGTACTTC. This encodes CASSQNRGFLSYEQYF.

The gene calls are TRBV12-5 and TRBJ2-3; maybe TRBD1 (6 bases). V dropped 7 bases and J dropped 3 bases, with 17 bases sitting between them. The CDR3 is made up of 15 amino acids. CDR1 LGHNT and CDR2 FRNRAP come from the germline V gene. The CDR3 loop is CASALGGIWTDTQYF. Written as DNA, the CDR3 is TGTGCTAGTGCTTTAGGGGGTATATGGACAGATACGCAGTATTTT. The whole variable domain, filled in from reference TRBV12-5 and TRBJ2-3, reads DARVTQTPRHKVTEMGQEVTMRCQPILGHNTVFWYRQTMMQGLELLAYFRNRAPLDDSGMPKDRFSAEMPDATLATLKIQPSEPRDSAVYFCASALGGIWTDTQYFGPGTRLTVL.

The chain recombines TRBV6-6 with TRBJ2-7; a weak D match, TRBD1 (5 bases). Deletions cut 10 bases from V and 4 bases from J, with 17 bases between. Germline V lookup: CDR1 MNHNY, CDR2 SVGAGI (reference sequence). CDR3 length equals 13 residues. The CDR3 here is CATKRGPKYEQYF. The CDR3 bases are TGTGCCACTAAAAGGGGTCCCAAGTACGAGCAGTACTTC.

The chain is built from TRBV20-1 and TRBJ1-1; no firm D call. Deletions cut 5 bases from V and 2 bases from J, with 6 bases between. CDR3 length equals 11 residues. Per germline, CDR1 DFQATT and CDR2 SNEGSKA (reference sequence). This CDR3 reads CSASDNTEAFF. The CDR3 DNA sequence: TGCAGTGCTTCGGACAACACTGAAGCTTTCTTT.